Below are 29 T cell receptor beta chains sequenced from a single sample in a study of blood T cells in healthy people across ages. The authors ran a second PCR of 7 to 11 cycles using a sample-barcoded 5' primer and a J-beta primer mix. TCRdb reprocessed the 5' RACE reads via MiXCR and lists one record per CDR3 protein. This table has approximately 1.5 million distinct CDR3 sequences, roughly 43% appearing once. The material sequenced was blood. The receptors stem from a young woman in good health.

As to this clonotype: This may come from a read error, since a much larger clone is one base off. The rearrangement links TRBV6-2 or TRBV6-3 to TRBJ2-5; D is unresolved. The ends were cut back, 5 bases at V and 11 bases at J, with 21 bases in the middle. This CDR3 spans 14 amino acids. CDR1 is MNHEY, CDR2 SVGEGT, per germline. CDR3 DNA sequence: TGTGCCAGCAGTGCCCCTGACACTGGGAATGAGCAGTACTTC. Its translation is CASSAPDTGNEQYF.

This chain joins TRBV7-6 and TRBJ2-7; D is undetermined. This CDR3 is built from 14 residues. Germline CDR1 SGHVS, CDR2 FNYEAQ. V was clipped by 0 bases and J by 3 bases, with 9 bases between them. CDR3 sequence reads: CASSLAHEGYEQYF. The DNA of the CDR3 is TGTGCCAGCAGCTTAGCTCACGAAGGCTACGAGCAGTACTTC.

This clonotype was observed a few times. The chain is built from TRBV29-1 and TRBJ2-4; TRBD1 is a possible D gene (6 bases). The end of the DNA aligns better with TRBJ2-7, so the J call may be wrong. The CDR3 is made up of 13 amino acids. Per germline, CDR1 SQVTM and CDR2 ANQGSEA. CDR3 DNA: TGCAGCGTTGAGATTCCACAGGGAGTCGAGCAGTACTTC. Residues: CSVEIPQGVEQYF.

The J gene is TRBJ2-7, the V gene TRBV27, with D hard to call. The CDR3 has 12 residues. Looked up from germline, CDR1 is MNHEY and CDR2 is SMNVEV (reference sequence). V shed 6 bases and J shed 2 bases, with 8 bases lying between them. The CDR3 DNA reads TGTGCCAGCAGGGCCACGGCCTACGAGCAGTACTTC. It encodes CASRATAYEQYF.

The table lists this clonotype with a count of one. This chain links TRBV20-1 with TRBJ2-4, with TRBD2 matching over 7 bases. CDR3 size: 13 residues. The V gene's germline CDR1 is DFQATT and CDR2 SNEGSKA (reference sequence). The J segment lost 4 bases and the V segment lost 8 bases, leaving 8 bases of the junction unmatched. The CDR3 here is CSTKGTKKNIQYF. In DNA form, the CDR3 reads TGCAGTACTAAGGGGACTAAGAAAAACATTCAGTACTTC.

The CDR3 loop is CASSFDSLAKNIQFF. CDR3 DNA sequence: TGTGCCAGCAGTTTCGACAGCTTAGCCAAAAACATTCAGTTCTTC. This chain joins TRBV27 and TRBJ2-4; possible D gene TRBD1, 5 bases. Judging by the DNA end, TRBJ2-1 fits better; the J call may be wrong. This CDR3 region has 15 residues. Germline CDR1 reads MNHEY; CDR2 reads SMNVEV (reference sequence).

The table lists this clonotype with a few counts. The V gene is TRBV12-3 or TRBV12-4, the J gene TRBJ2-7, with 9 bases fitting TRBD1. Trimming took 4 bases from V and 4 from J; bases not matched to a gene: 8. The CDR3 loop spans 15 amino acids. The CDR3 spells CASSSSGQGPYEQYF. CDR3 bases: TGTGCCAGCAGTTCTTCCGGACAGGGGCCTTACGAGCAGTACTTC.

The DNA for the CDR3 is TGTGCCAGCAGCCCTAGGGGGCGGGAGGGCAATGAGCAGTTCTTC. Encoded protein: CASSPRGREGNEQFF. The J gene is TRBJ2-1, the V gene TRBV11-2; 9 bases agree with TRBD2. Germline V gene sequence: CDR1 SGHAT, CDR2 FQNNGV. After removal of 5 bases from V and 6 bases from J, the junction contained 8 bases not matched to a gene. This CDR3 comprises 15 residues.

The genes are TRBV2 and TRBJ2-1, with D perhaps assigned TRBD1 or TRBD2 (5 bases each). The CDR3 has 15 residues. Trimming removed 5 bases at V and 3 bases at J, with 14 bases between. Looked up from germline, CDR1 is SNHLY and CDR2 is FYNNEI. The CDR3 nucleotides read TGTGCCAGCAGTACGGGACGGAACTACTACAATGAGCAGTTCTTC. Protein product: CASSTGRNYYNEQFF.

The chain links TRBV29-1 to TRBJ2-1; 10 nucleotides align to TRBD2. V lost 3 bases, J lost 7 bases, and 6 bases stayed unmatched. The germline V gene has CDR1 SQVTM and CDR2 ANQGSEA. The CDR3 contains 14 residues. CDR3 DNA: TGCAGCGTTGAGATCCTAGCGGGAGTTAATGAGCAGTTCTTC. It specifies CSVEILAGVNEQFF.

This clonotype was counted a few times. The chain has TRBV5-1 and TRBJ2-1; 7 nucleotides line up with TRBD1. The CDR3 length is 15 residues. Germline CDR1 SGHRS, CDR2 YFSETQ. With V trimmed by 0 bases and J by 7 bases, 7 bases remained unmatched. CDR3 protein: CASSLGPGTANEQFF. The CDR3 bases are TGCGCCAGCAGCTTGGGGCCCGGGACAGCGAATGAGCAGTTCTTC. The variable domain in full, with the rest retrieved from reference TRBV5-1 and TRBJ2-1, is KAGVTQTPRYLIKTRGQQVTLSCSPISGHRSVSWYQQTPGQGLQFLFEYFSETQRNKGNFPGRFSGRQFSNSRSEMNVSTLELGDSALYLCASSLGPGTANEQFFGPGTRLTVL.

This clonotype has at least ten counts. The CDR3, as DNA: TGCAGTGCTAGAGTGGGCGGCACAGAGACCCAGTACTTC. Its translation: CSARVGGTETQYF. This chain links TRBV20-1 with TRBJ2-5, with no clear D. Trimming shortened V by 1 base and J by 4 bases, and 10 bases separated the two germline ends. This CDR3 has 13 residues. Germline V gene data show CDR1 as DFQATT and CDR2 as SNEGSKA (reference sequence).

This clonotype has more than one count but fewer than ten. V and J are TRBV12-3 or TRBV12-4 and TRBJ2-3, with 7 bases that match TRBD1. V trimming: 3 bases; J trimming: 4 bases; junction bases outside the gene matches: 10. This CDR3 contains 16 residues. The CDR3 loop is CASSFTGQNHADTQYF. CDR3 DNA sequence: TGTGCCAGCAGTTTTACGGGACAGAACCACGCAGATACGCAGTATTTT.

The table lists this clonotype with a few counts. J is TRBJ1-1 and V is TRBV6-5; TRBD1 agrees at 7 bases. This CDR3 comprises 16 residues. The V gene end was trimmed by 6 bases and the J gene end by 0 bases; junction bases not matched to a gene: 10. CDR1 is MNHEY and CDR2 is SVGAGI in the germline V gene. CDR3 amino acids: CASRRSSGTVNTEAFF. CDR3 DNA sequence: TGTGCCAGCAGACGATCTTCCGGGACAGTGAACACTGAAGCTTTCTTT.

A note on this clonotype: This may arise from a read error, as a much more abundant clone is one base away. The chain combines TRBV18 with TRBJ2-7; D gene unclear. Trimming took off 8 bases at V and 4 bases at J, with 12 bases between the two ends. Germline V gene lookup returns CDR1 KGHSH and CDR2 LQKENI. The CDR3 extends over 12 amino acids. DNA of the CDR3: TGTGCCAGCGCATCCCTAAATTACGAGCAGTACTTC. Translated, it gives CASASLNYEQYF.

This chain connects TRBV6-5 to TRBJ1-2; D possibly corresponds to TRBD1 (5 bases). The CDR3 is 14 amino acids. Germline V lookup: CDR1 MNHEY, CDR2 SVGAGI. V lost 7 bases and J 3 bases, leaving 15 bases between the germline ends. CDR3 sequence: CASTKGLNYYGYTF. The CDR3 DNA follows: TGTGCCAGCACTAAGGGGCTGAACTACTATGGCTACACCTTC.

The rearrangement uses TRBV6-5 and TRBJ2-3, with 11 positions matching TRBD2. Germline V gene data show CDR1 as MNHEY and CDR2 as SVGAGI. After removal of 10 bases from V and 3 bases from J, the junction contained 9 bases not matched to a gene. The CDR3 spans 15 residues. The CDR3 DNA reads TGTGCCACCATGAGCCTAGCGGGAGGAACAGATACGCAGTATTTT. Translating it yields CATMSLAGGTDTQYF.

The chain links TRBV27 to TRBJ2-4, with no clear D. TRBJ2-5 explains the end of the DNA better; the J call may be wrong. CDR3 length: 14 residues. Germline V gene sequence: CDR1 MNHEY, CDR2 SMNVEV (reference sequence). This CDR3 is CASSLSGLTETQYF. CDR3 coding DNA: TGTGCCAGCAGTTTATCAGGGCTTACGGAGACCCAGTACTTC.

This clonotype was seen a single time. At one end the junction does not follow the germline gene, possibly because of a read error. CDR3 DNA sequence: TGTGTCAGCAGTACAGGTGGGGGGGCAACTAATGAAAAACTGTTTTTT. It translates to CVSSTGGGATNEKLFF. J is TRBJ1-4 and V is TRBV27; TRBD1 might be the D (5 bases). This CDR3 has 16 amino acids. CDR1 MNHEY and CDR2 SMNVEV come from the germline V gene (reference sequence).

This clonotype was seen a few times. The chain uses TRBV2 and TRBJ2-5; D is tentatively TRBD1 or TRBD2 (5 bases each). Germline V gives CDR1 SNHLY, CDR2 FYNNEI. V was clipped by 4 bases and J by 1 base, with 13 bases between them. The CDR3 runs 15 residues. The chain's CDR3 is CASSGDGIPQETQYF. CDR3 bases: TGTGCCAGCAGTGGGGACGGTATTCCCCAAGAGACCCAGTACTTC.

The V call is TRBV25-1, the J call TRBJ2-3; 9 nucleotides agree with TRBD2. V lost 2 bases to trimming and J lost 2 bases; unmatched junction nucleotides: 8. From germline, CDR1 is MGHDK and CDR2 SYGVNS. The CDR3 is made up of 17 amino acids. The CDR3 reads CASSEGVAGENTDTQYF. In nucleotides, the CDR3 is TGTGCCAGCAGTGAAGGGGTAGCGGGGGAGAACACAGATACGCAGTATTTT.

The chain is built from TRBV4-1 and TRBJ2-1, with unresolved D. The CDR3 has 16 amino acids. The V gene's germline CDR1 is MGHRA and CDR2 YSYEKL. V was clipped by 1 base and J by 0 bases, with 10 bases between them. The CDR3 sequence is CASSQGTGTSYNEQFF. In DNA, the CDR3 is TGCGCCAGCAGCCAAGGGACCGGAACCTCCTACAATGAGCAGTTCTTC.

On this clonotype: A much larger clone lies one base from this, so it may be a read error. The V and J genes are TRBV6-5 and TRBJ2-3; tentatively, D is TRBD2 (5 bases). Germline V gene sequence: CDR1 MNHEY, CDR2 SVGAGI. This CDR3 is built from 15 residues. This CDR3 is CASSYSRGSTNTQYF. The CDR3, as DNA: TGTGCCAGCAGTTACTCTCGCGGGTCCACAAATACGCAGTATTTT.

This clonotype was counted only a few times. The rearrangement uses TRBV29-1 and TRBJ1-1, with D uncertain. Trimming cost V 6 bases and J 0 bases, with 14 bases left between them. Germline CDR1 is SQVTM and CDR2 is ANQGSEA. The CDR3 spans 14 residues. The CDR3 reads CSVTRSGMNTEAFF. Here the CDR3 DNA reads TGCAGCGTGACCCGGTCTGGGATGAACACTGAAGCTTTCTTT.

This sequence joins TRBV14 and TRBJ2-5; the D gene is possibly TRBD2 (6 bases). V dropped 0 bases and J dropped 1 base, with 18 bases sitting between them. Per germline, CDR1 SGHDN and CDR2 FVKESK. The CDR3 has 18 residues. Here the CDR3 DNA reads TGTGCCAGCAGCCAAGAGGAGGGGCCGACGAACCTCCAAGAGACCCAGTACTTC. This codes for CASSQEEGPTNLQETQYF. Full variable domain (missing parts from reference TRBV14 and TRBJ2-5): EAGVTQFPSHSVIEKGQTVTLRCDPISGHDNLYWYRRVMGKEIKFLLHFVKESKQDESGMPNNRFLAERTGGTYSTLKVQPAELEDSGVYFCASSQEEGPTNLQETQYFGPGTRLLVL.

This clonotype was found many times. The chain employs TRBV7-2 and TRBJ2-3; D is unclear. Germline V lookup: CDR1 SGHTA, CDR2 FQGNSA. With 2 bases removed from V and 0 bases from J, the gap between germline ends came to 6 bases. The CDR3 contains 14 residues. CDR3 sequence: CASSLYPSTDTQYF. DNA for the CDR3: TGTGCCAGCAGCTTATACCCAAGCACAGATACGCAGTATTTT.

The J gene is TRBJ2-3, the V gene TRBV20-1; 7 nucleotides align to TRBD2. Germline V gene data show CDR1 as DFQATT and CDR2 as SNEGSKA (reference sequence). This CDR3 has 13 amino acids. J gave up 6 bases and V 5 bases, and 8 bases lay outside the gene matches. CDR3 DNA: TGCAGTGCTTACCAGCGGGAAGGCGATACGCAGTATTTT. It codes for CSAYQREGDTQYF.

This rearrangement joins TRBV11-2 to TRBJ1-3, with 8 bases aligning to TRBD1. CDR3 size: 16 residues. Looked up from germline, CDR1 is SGHAT and CDR2 is FQNNGV. The junction had 9 bases not matched to a gene; V was cut back by 5 bases and J by 3 bases. The CDR3 loop reads CASSLLRTGHGNTIYF. CDR3 coding DNA: TGTGCCAGCAGCCTGCTAAGGACAGGGCATGGAAACACCATATATTTT.

The chain links TRBV4-2 to TRBJ2-1, with TRBD2 matching over 16 bases. Losses at the gene ends were 6 bases for V and 10 bases for J; bases not matched to a gene: 9. The germline V gene encodes CDR1 LGHNA and CDR2 YNFKEQ. The CDR3 contains 16 residues. CDR3 in DNA: TGTGCCAGCAGTCGGGGACTAGCGGGAGGGGTCAGCGAGCAGTTCTTC. Translation: CASSRGLAGGVSEQFF.